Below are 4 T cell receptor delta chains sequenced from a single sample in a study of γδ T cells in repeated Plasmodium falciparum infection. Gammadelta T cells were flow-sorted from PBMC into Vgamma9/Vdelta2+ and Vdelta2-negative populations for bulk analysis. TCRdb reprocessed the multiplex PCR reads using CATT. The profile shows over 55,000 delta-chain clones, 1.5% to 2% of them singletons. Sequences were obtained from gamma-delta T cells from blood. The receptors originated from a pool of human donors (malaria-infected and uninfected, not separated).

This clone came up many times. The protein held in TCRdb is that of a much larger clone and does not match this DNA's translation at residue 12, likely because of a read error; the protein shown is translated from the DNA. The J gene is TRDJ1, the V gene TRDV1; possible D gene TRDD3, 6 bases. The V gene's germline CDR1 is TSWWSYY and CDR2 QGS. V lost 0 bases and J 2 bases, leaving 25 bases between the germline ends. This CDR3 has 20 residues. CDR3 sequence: CALGELNPNYWEWRTDKLIF. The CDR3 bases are TGTGCTCTTGGGGAACTAAATCCCAACTACTGGGAGTGGAGAACCGATAAACTCATCTTT.

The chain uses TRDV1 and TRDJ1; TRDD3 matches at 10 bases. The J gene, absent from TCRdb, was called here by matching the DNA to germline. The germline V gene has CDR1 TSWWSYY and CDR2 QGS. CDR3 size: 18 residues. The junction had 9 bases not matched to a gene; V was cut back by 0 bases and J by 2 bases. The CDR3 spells CALGELDTVLGDTDKLIF. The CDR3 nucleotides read TGTGCTCTTGGGGAACTGGATACAGTACTGGGGGATACCGATAAACTCATCTTT.

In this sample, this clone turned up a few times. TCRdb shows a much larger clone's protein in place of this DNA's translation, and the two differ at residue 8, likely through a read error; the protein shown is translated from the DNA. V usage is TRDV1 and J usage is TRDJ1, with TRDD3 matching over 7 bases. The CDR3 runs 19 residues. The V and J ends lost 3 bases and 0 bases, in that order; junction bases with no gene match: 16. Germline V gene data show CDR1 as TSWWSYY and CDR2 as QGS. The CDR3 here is CALGDLEAGGFCYTDKLIF. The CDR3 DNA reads TGTGCTCTTGGGGACCTGGAAGCTGGGGGGTTCTGCTACACCGATAAACTCATCTTT.

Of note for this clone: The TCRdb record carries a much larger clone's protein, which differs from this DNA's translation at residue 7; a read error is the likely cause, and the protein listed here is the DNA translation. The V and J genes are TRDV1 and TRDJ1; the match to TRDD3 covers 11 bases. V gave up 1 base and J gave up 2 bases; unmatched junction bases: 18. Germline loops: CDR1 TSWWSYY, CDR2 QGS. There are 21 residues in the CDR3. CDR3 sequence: CALGEQTFNWLLGDTTDKLIF. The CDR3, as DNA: TGTGCTCTTGGGGAACAGACTTTCAATTGGCTGCTGGGGGATACAACCGATAAACTCATCTTT.